The entry that follows covers one TCR beta chain sequence. Some clones are missing from TCRdb's copy, which holds only in-frame ones; the method was immunoSEQ multiplex PCR. The data hold under 95,000 clones, with 85% to 95% observed a single time. This CDR3 has 12 amino acids. Germline values: CDR1 SGHTA, CDR2 FQGTGA. The germline V and J ends were trimmed by 5 bases and 6 bases, with 8 bases remaining between them. This entry belongs to a study of technical replicates of blood from a handful of donors. This receptor was taken from a human donor in good health. This chain connects TRBV7-3 to TRBJ2-1; no definite D call. The material sequenced was T cells isolated from PBMCs. This CDR3 is CASSPVINEQFF. The CDR3 bases are TGTGCCAGCAGCCCAGTGATCAATGAGCAGTTCTTC. The variable domain in full, with the rest retrieved from reference TRBV7-3 and TRBJ2-1, is GAGVSQTPSNKVTEKGKYVELRCDPISGHTALYWYRQSLGQGPEFLIYFQGTGAADDSGLPNDRFFAVRPEGSVSTLKIQRTERGDSAVYLCASSPVINEQFFGPGTRLTVL.